A selection of T cell receptor beta chains follows, all from one sample in a study of T cell responses to AZD1222 COVID-19 vaccine. Sequenced by immunoSEQ multiplex PCR; TCRdb stores in-frame clones only, minus some. The sample lists roughly 150,000 clones, about nine tenths occurring once. Sample: peripheral blood, taken on day 0 of AZD1222 vaccination. The receptor source for this set is an adult in good health. CDR3s include the opening cysteine and the closing phenylalanine or tryptophan.

cdr3_aa v_call
CASSFGLAGSGNTIYF TRBV11-1
CASSRDRGDTGELFF TRBV3-1/TRBV3-2
CASRRGDSGANVLTF TRBV9
CASSTGRTDTQYF TRBV7-2
CASSVSSGARKTQYF TRBV7-2
CASSLPDRGLTEAFF TRBV28
CASSSQGNTEAFF TRBV5-1
CASSMGSGRSDTQYF TRBV19
CASSPLAGGITSTDTQYF TRBV19
CASRDRGFMNTEAFF TRBV2
CASSFGARTVEGQFF TRBV7-2
CASSLRPTGYTEAFF TRBV6-2/TRBV6-3
CASVGYHEQYF TRBV28
CATSDNGAGRAPQHF TRBV24-1
CASSLDLAGGSGNTIYF TRBV5-1
CASSKTSGREETQYF TRBV11-2
CASSRGTGNTIYF TRBV12-3/TRBV12-4
CASSAAHSLATGELFF TRBV5-4
CASSLSFRDREAFF TRBV11-2
CASSFTGGSYQPQHF TRBV28
CASSQDGSKNTEAFF TRBV4-1
CASSSTRDRGRRSEKLFF TRBV27
CASSIWENYGYTF TRBV19
CASSLAQGGLAAAIQYF TRBV28
CASSRGQGLSNEQFF TRBV4-2
CASSTGSGSYGYTF TRBV5-5
CASSVGQAGRTEAFF TRBV6-2/TRBV6-3
CASSRASSGNTIYF TRBV2
CASSPRGASGSYNEQFF TRBV7-2
CSATLFSEQYF TRBV20-1
CASSVTGTVEAFF TRBV18
CASSYGDRVSYEQYF TRBV27
CASSYSRAQPQHF TRBV6-2/TRBV6-3
CASSGARPSGYTF TRBV5-6
CASSMGASGTQETQYF TRBV19
CASSPIRLGSANYGYTF TRBV4-1
CASSPPGLGQGNTEAFF TRBV7-2
CASSVSGANTEAFF TRBV9
CASSLSGGPQHF TRBV5-5
CASSLRPSGGLREETQYF TRBV5-1
CASRSRAGGKNIQYF TRBV4-1
CASSWTTSGSDTQYF TRBV11-1
CASSPSAVQETQYF TRBV7-2
CASRIGTYGYTF TRBV6-5
CASSRQGEGGYTF TRBV5-1
CASSQGTSYGYTF TRBV6-2/TRBV6-3
CATHRQPSSGNTIYF TRBV28
CASSLMGGGNTQYF TRBV5-6
CASSLRTRPQSYNEQFF TRBV7-2
CASSSRRQGAREQYF TRBV11-3
CASSRDLPYNEQFF TRBV7-9